A selection of T cell receptor beta chains follows, all from one sample in a study of shared clonotypes between healthy human individuals. The method was immunoSEQ multiplex PCR; TCRdb's version includes in-frame clones alone and lacks a portion of them. Of about 1.4 million clones in the sample, approximately 96% were seen once. Sequenced material: naive CD4+ T cells sorted from blood. The receptors shown here come from a man aged 30-40 years in good health. Both conserved end residues are part of each CDR3. Fields, in order: D gene, clone size, V gene, J gene, CDR3 protein, CDR3 DNA. The D gene is left open where the match is weak. Rows give clone size only sometimes, using once, few, many, or a class for an expanded clone.

>NA|NA|TRBV7-2|TRBJ1-2
CASSLGTAYGYTF
TGTGCCAGCAGCTTAGGGACAGCCTATGGCTACACCTTC
>NA|NA|TRBV2|TRBJ2-7
CASSVGGQYF
TGTGCCAGCAGTGTCGGGGGACAGTACTTC
>NA|NA|TRBV15|TRBJ2-7
CATSPYVGEQYF
TGTGCCACCAGTCCTTACGTGGGCGAGCAGTACTTC
>NA|NA|TRBV27|TRBJ2-2
CASRSAGAVLIRTGELFF
TGTGCCAGCAGATCGGCCGGGGCAGTCCTAATTAGGACCGGGGAGCTGTTTTTT
>NA|NA|TRBV14|TRBJ2-5
CASSHPTATQLETQYF
TGTGCCAGCAGCCACCCGACAGCCACTCAACTAGAGACCCAGTACTTC
>TRBD1|NA|TRBV5-5|TRBJ2-4
CASSFLPGGIQYF
TGTGCCAGCAGCTTCCTTCCAGGGGGAATTCAGTACTTC
>TRBD1|NA|TRBV19|TRBJ2-5
CASSVDRAVAQYF
TGTGCCAGTAGTGTCGACAGGGCAGTGGCCCAGTACTTC
>NA|NA|TRBV6-1|TRBJ1-1
CASSRAFNTEAFF
TGTGCCAGCAGTAGGGCTTTCAACACTGAAGCTTTCTTT
>TRBD1|NA|TRBV5-4|TRBJ2-7
CASSLPDRVISYEQYF
TGTGCCAGCAGCTTGCCTGACAGGGTAATTTCCTACGAGCAGTACTTC
>TRBD1|NA|TRBV9|TRBJ2-1
CASSILTGGYNEQFF
TGTGCCAGCAGCATTCTGACAGGGGGATACAATGAGCAGTTCTTC
>TRBD1|NA|TRBV7-9|TRBJ2-7
CASSFLGTGVNYEQYF
TGTGCCAGCAGCTTTCTCGGGACAGGGGTCAACTACGAGCAGTACTTC
>TRBD2|NA|TRBV10-2|TRBJ2-7
CASSRAGARLTNSYEQYF
TGCGCCAGCAGTCGGGCGGGAGCGAGGCTGACTAACTCCTACGAGCAGTACTTC
>NA|NA|TRBV19|TRBJ2-1
CASSMPTAGLTSLDNEQFF
TGTGCCAGTAGTATGCCGACCGCCGGACTAACCTCCCTGGACAATGAGCAGTTCTTC
>NA|NA|TRBV6-5|TRBJ2-3
CASAERADTQYF
TGTGCCAGCGCAGAGCGCGCAGATACGCAGTATTTT
>NA|NA|TRBV5-5|TRBJ1-3
CASSLGAGGENTIYF
TGTGCCAGCAGCTTGGGGGCCGGTGGTGAAAACACCATATATTTT
>NA|NA|TRBV6-5|TRBJ2-7
CASSRSIQYEQYF
TGTGCCAGCAGTAGATCGATCCAATACGAGCAGTACTTC
>TRBD2|NA|TRBV11-2|TRBJ2-1
CASSQGLAGGSYNEQFF
TGTGCCAGCAGCCAGGGACTAGCGGGAGGCTCCTACAATGAGCAGTTCTTC
>NA|NA|TRBV28|TRBJ2-3
CASSLGDTQYF
TGTGCCAGCAGCCTTGGGGATACGCAGTATTTT
>TRBD1|NA|TRBV9|TRBJ1-4
CASSSQGVQEKLFF
TGTGCCAGCAGCTCGCAGGGGGTCCAGGAAAAACTGTTTTTT
>NA|NA|TRBV7-9|TRBJ2-1
CASSPGLWREPYNEQFF
TGTGCCAGCAGCCCCGGCTTGTGGCGGGAACCCTACAATGAGCAGTTCTTC
>NA|NA|TRBV15|TRBJ2-3
CATSRHGGPSTDTQYF
TGTGCCACCAGCAGACACGGAGGGCCCTCGACAGATACGCAGTATTTT
>NA|NA|TRBV7-6|TRBJ2-1
CASSRESGSSYNEQFF
TGTGCCAGCAGCCGCGAGAGTGGGAGCTCCTACAATGAGCAGTTCTTC
>TRBD2|NA|TRBV19|TRBJ2-1
CASSMGGSLSGDEQFF
TGTGCCAGTAGTATGGGAGGGTCTTTGAGCGGCGATGAGCAGTTCTTC
>NA|NA|TRBV15|TRBJ1-5
CATSRDGQGGHSNQPQHF
TGTGCCACCAGCAGAGATGGGCAGGGAGGGCATAGCAATCAGCCCCAGCATTTT
>TRBD2|NA|TRBV5-1|TRBJ2-1
CASSLSPSGVDNEQFF
TGCGCCAGCAGCTTGTCGCCTAGCGGGGTAGACAATGAGCAGTTCTTC
>NA|NA|TRBV7-9|TRBJ1-4
CASSVPGLEKLFF
TGTGCCAGCAGCGTGCCGGGTCTTGAAAAACTGTTTTTT
>NA|NA|TRBV7-2|TRBJ2-7
CASSLPGLPSYEQYF
TGTGCCAGCAGCCTTCCGGGACTCCCCTCCTACGAGCAGTACTTC
>TRBD2|once|TRBV6-5|TRBJ2-7
CASSSRTSGRIDEQYF
TGTGCCAGCAGTTCCCGGACTAGCGGGAGAATCGACGAGCAGTACTTC
>NA|NA|TRBV30|TRBJ1-3
CAWNPARTNSGNTIYF
TGTGCCTGGAACCCAGCTAGGACGAACTCTGGAAACACCATATATTTT
>NA|NA|TRBV9|TRBJ1-3
CASSVEKNSGNTIYF
TGTGCCAGCAGCGTGGAGAAGAACTCTGGAAACACCATATATTTT
>NA|NA|TRBV13|TRBJ2-4
CASTQPAAKNIQYF
TGTGCCAGCACTCAACCGGCAGCCAAAAACATTCAGTACTTC
>NA|NA|TRBV2|TRBJ2-3
CAYRRSDRRTGGSITDTQYF
TGTGCCTATAGGAGGAGCGACAGGCGGACGGGGGGATCAATCACAGATACGCAGTATTTT
>NA|NA|TRBV28|TRBJ2-7
CASSLVGAQYEQYF
TGTGCCAGCAGTTTGGTGGGGGCTCAATACGAGCAGTACTTC
>NA|NA|TRBV4-1|TRBJ1-1
CASSRETGLGKAFF
TGCGCCAGCAGCCGAGAGACAGGCCTAGGGAAAGCTTTCTTT
>NA|once|TRBV6-1|TRBJ2-7
CASSERGLGQYF
TGTGCCAGCAGTGAAAGGGGCCTGGGGCAGTACTTC
>NA|NA|TRBV30|TRBJ1-4
CAWSVFPGANEKLFF
TGTGCCTGGAGTGTATTTCCAGGAGCTAATGAAAAACTGTTTTTT
>TRBD2|NA|TRBV30|TRBJ2-7
CAWGTSGDYEQYF
TGTGCCTGGGGGACTAGCGGGGATTACGAGCAGTACTTC
>NA|NA|TRBV28|TRBJ2-2
CASSLRVRATGELFF
TGTGCCAGCAGTTTGAGGGTCCGTGCCACCGGGGAGCTGTTTTTT
>NA|NA|TRBV18|TRBJ2-7
CASSTTQGSYEQYF
TGTGCCAGCTCAACGACGCAAGGATCCTACGAGCAGTACTTC
>TRBD1|NA|TRBV19|TRBJ1-2
CASSKKTGTRYGYTF
TGTGCCAGTAGTAAAAAGACAGGGACCCGGTATGGCTACACCTTC
>NA|NA|TRBV11-2|TRBJ1-1
CASSSQGRKNTEAFF
TGTGCCAGCAGCTCTCAGGGGAGGAAGAACACTGAAGCTTTCTTT
>NA|NA|TRBV7-6|TRBJ2-7
CASSSQLREQYF
TGTGCCAGCAGCTCACAGCTAAGGGAGCAGTACTTC
>TRBD1|NA|TRBV29-1|TRBJ1-4
CSVGPRGQEYEKLFF
TGCAGCGTTGGTCCCCGGGGACAGGAGTATGAAAAACTGTTTTTT
>TRBD1|NA|TRBV28|TRBJ1-5
CASSLDRGHQPQHF
TGTGCCAGCAGTTTGGACAGGGGGCATCAGCCCCAGCATTTT
>TRBD1|NA|TRBV27|TRBJ2-7
CASSPGQVKYEQYF
TGTGCCAGCAGTCCTGGACAGGTAAAGTACGAGCAGTACTTC
>NA|NA|TRBV29-1|TRBJ2-7
CSVVEGVPSYEQYF
TGCAGCGTCGTCGAAGGGGTCCCCTCCTACGAGCAGTACTTC
>NA|NA|TRBV7-3|TRBJ1-1
CASGAGWTTEAFF
TGTGCCAGCGGAGCAGGGTGGACCACTGAAGCTTTCTTT
>NA|once|TRBV7-2|TRBJ2-1
CASSLAVAWYNEQFF
TGTGCCAGCAGCTTAGCGGTAGCATGGTACAATGAGCAGTTCTTC
>NA|NA|TRBV20-1|TRBJ1-2
CSARRPDGYTF
TGCAGTGCTAGACGGCCCGATGGCTACACCTTC
>TRBD1|once|TRBV6-4|TRBJ1-5
CASSDPTSWTGSLARQPQHF
TGTGCCAGCAGTGACCCAACTTCGTGGACAGGTTCTCTCGCTCGCCAGCCCCAGCATTTT
>NA|NA|TRBV7-2|TRBJ2-3
CASSLVIGTDTQYF
TGTGCCAGCAGCTTAGTAATTGGAACAGATACGCAGTATTTT
>NA|NA|TRBV5-1|TRBJ2-1
CASSLEAMSSYNEQFF
TGCGCCAGCAGCTTGGAGGCCATGAGCTCCTACAATGAGCAGTTCTTC
>TRBD1|NA|TRBV5-1|TRBJ2-5
CASTRGLALQETQYF
TGCGCCAGCACCAGGGGGCTAGCGCTTCAAGAGACCCAGTACTTC